Detailed here is one TCR beta chain. What it binds is unknown. Within the sample, other DNA sequences also encode this same CDR3. The naive CD8 subset, CD45RO-negative cells positively selected for CCR7, excluded terminally differentiated effector memory CD45RA+ cells. This entry comes from a study of shared clonotypes between healthy human individuals. V shed 4 bases and J shed 4 bases, with 11 bases lying between them. Germline CDR1 SGHVS, CDR2 FQNEAQ. The CDR3 spans 13 residues. Assay execution took place at the deep level. Some clones are missing from TCRdb's copy, which holds only in-frame ones; the method was immunoSEQ multiplex PCR. The table lists 2 million to 2.5 million clones, less than 95% of them singletons. Findings of the study overall: Naive CD4 clonotypes overlapped across several donors at about 5.2%. In this cohort, only blood was sampled, and tissue repertoires likely differ.

The sample consisted of naive CD8+ T cells sorted from blood. The J gene is TRBJ2-7, the V gene TRBV7-8, with D possibly matching TRBD2 (5 bases). The receptor was isolated from a man aged 18 to 30 in good health. DNA for the CDR3: TGTGCCAGCAGCTCCCGGACGGGGTACGAGCAGTACTTC. Protein product: CASSSRTGYEQYF.